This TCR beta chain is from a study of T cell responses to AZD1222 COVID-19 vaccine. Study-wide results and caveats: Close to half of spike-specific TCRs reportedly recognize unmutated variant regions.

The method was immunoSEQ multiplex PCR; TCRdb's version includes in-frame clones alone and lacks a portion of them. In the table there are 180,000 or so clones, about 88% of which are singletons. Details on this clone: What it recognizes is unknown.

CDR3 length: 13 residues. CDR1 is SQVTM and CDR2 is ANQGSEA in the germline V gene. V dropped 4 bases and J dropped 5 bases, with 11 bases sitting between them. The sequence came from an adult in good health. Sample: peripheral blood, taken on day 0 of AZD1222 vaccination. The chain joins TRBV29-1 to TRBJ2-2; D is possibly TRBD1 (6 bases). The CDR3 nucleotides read TGCAGCGTTGTGGGCCAGGGGACCGGGGAGCTGTTTTTT. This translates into CSVVGQGTGELFF.